This entry concerns a single T cell receptor (beta chain). Its antigen is not known. Method: immunoSEQ multiplex PCR; TCRdb's copy keeps in-frame clones and lacks some. This repertoire shows 150,000 to 200,000 clones, approximately 90% found once; its top ten account for approximately 4.2%. The sample comes from a study of T cell responses to AZD1222 COVID-19 vaccine. Study-level findings and limits: Researchers report vaccine-associated CD4 TCRs spanning spike, with dominance at 160-218 and 743-854.

The CDR3 runs 14 residues. Per germline, CDR1 SQVTM and CDR2 ANQGSEA. J gave up 2 bases and V 6 bases, and 5 bases lay outside the gene matches. Sequenced here: peripheral blood, sampled 28 days after the second dose of the MenACWY control vaccine. The receptor's source is an adult who received the MenACWY meningococcal vaccine as a control. The genes are TRBV29-1 and TRBJ2-5, with TRBD1 identical over 11 bases. The chain's CDR3 is CSVDGDRGQETQYF. The CDR3 coding sequence is TGCAGCGTGGATGGGGACAGGGGGCAAGAGACCCAGTACTTC.